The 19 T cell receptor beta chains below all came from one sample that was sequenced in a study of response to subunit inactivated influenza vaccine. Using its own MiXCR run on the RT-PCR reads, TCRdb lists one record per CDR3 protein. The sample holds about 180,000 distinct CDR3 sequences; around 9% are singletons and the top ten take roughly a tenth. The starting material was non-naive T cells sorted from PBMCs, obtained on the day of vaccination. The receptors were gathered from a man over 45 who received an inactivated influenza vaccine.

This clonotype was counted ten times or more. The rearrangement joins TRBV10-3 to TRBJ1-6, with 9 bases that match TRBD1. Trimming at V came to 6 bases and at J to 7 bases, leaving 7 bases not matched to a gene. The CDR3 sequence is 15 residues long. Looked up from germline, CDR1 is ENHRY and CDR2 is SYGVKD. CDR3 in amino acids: CAISSGTGKNSPLHF. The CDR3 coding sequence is TGTGCCATCAGCTCCGGGACAGGGAAGAATTCACCCCTCCACTTT.

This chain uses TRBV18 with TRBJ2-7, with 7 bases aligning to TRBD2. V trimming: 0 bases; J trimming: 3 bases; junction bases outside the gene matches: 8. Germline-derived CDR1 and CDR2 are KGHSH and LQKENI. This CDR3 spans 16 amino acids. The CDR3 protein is CASSPPGLPPDYEQYF. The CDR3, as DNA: TGTGCCAGCTCACCACCGGGACTACCACCGGACTACGAGCAGTACTTC.

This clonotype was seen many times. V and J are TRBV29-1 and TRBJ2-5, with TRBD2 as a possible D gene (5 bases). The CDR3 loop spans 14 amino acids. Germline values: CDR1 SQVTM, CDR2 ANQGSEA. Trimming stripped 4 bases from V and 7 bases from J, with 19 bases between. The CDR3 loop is CSVASGLAYGTQYF. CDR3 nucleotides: TGCAGCGTTGCGAGTGGGCTAGCCTACGGGACCCAGTACTTC.

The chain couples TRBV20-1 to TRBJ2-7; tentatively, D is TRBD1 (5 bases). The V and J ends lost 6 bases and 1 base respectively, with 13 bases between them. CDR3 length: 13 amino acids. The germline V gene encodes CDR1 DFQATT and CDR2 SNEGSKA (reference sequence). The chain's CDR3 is CSAYSDSSYEQYF. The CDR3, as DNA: TGCAGTGCGTACAGTGACAGTTCCTACGAGCAGTACTTC.

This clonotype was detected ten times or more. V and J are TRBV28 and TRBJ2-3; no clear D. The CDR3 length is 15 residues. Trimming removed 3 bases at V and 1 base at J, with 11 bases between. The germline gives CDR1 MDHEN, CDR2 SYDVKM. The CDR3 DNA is TGTGCCAGCAGTTTGATAACCCCAGGCACAGATACGCAGTATTTT. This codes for CASSLITPGTDTQYF.

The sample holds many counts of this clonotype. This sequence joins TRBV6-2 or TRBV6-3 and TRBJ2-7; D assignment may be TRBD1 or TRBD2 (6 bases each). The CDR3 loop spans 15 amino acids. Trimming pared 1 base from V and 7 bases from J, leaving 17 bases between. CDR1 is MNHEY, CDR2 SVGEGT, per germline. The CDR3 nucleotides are TGTGCCAGCAGTTACTTGGCAGGGGACTCGGGAGAGCAGTACTTC. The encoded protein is CASSYLAGDSGEQYF.

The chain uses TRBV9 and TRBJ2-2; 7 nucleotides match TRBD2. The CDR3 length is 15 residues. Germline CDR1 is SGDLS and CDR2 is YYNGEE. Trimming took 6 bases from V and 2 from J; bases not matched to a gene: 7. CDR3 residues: CASKWGGQNTGELFF. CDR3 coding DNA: TGTGCCAGCAAATGGGGGGGTCAAAACACCGGGGAGCTGTTTTTT.

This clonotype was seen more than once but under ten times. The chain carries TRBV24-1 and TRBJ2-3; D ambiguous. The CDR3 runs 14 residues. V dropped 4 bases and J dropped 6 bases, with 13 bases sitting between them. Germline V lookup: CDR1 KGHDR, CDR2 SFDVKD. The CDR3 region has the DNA TGTGCCACCAGTGACTCCGGGCGTCGGGATACGCAGTATTTT. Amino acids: CATSDSGRRDTQYF.

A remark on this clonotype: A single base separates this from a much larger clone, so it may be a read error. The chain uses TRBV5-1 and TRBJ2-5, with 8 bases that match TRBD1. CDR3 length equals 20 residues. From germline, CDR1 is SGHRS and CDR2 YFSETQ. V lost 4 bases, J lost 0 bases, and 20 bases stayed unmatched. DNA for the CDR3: TGCGCCAGCAGCCTACTCCTCAGCGGACAGGGAGACTCTAACCAAGAGACCCAGTACTTC. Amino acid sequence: CASSLLLSGQGDSNQETQYF.

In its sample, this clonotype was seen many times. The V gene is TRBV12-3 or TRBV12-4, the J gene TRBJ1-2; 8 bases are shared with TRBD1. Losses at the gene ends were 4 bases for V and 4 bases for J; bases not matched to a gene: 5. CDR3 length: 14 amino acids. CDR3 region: CASSWQGASYGYTF. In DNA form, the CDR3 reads TGTGCCAGCAGTTGGCAGGGGGCGAGCTATGGCTACACCTTC.

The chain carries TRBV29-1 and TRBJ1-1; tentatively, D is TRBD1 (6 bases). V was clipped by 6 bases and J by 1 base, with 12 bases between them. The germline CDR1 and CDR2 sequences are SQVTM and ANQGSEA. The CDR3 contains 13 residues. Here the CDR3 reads CSVSTGTNTEAFF. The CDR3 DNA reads TGCAGCGTCAGCACAGGGACGAACACTGAAGCTTTCTTT.

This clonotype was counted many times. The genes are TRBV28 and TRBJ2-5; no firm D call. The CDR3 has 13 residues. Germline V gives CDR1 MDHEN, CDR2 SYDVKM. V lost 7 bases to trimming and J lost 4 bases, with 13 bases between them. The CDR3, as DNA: TGTGCCAGCACCGCTGCGAACGTAGAGACCCAGTACTTC. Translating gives CASTAANVETQYF.

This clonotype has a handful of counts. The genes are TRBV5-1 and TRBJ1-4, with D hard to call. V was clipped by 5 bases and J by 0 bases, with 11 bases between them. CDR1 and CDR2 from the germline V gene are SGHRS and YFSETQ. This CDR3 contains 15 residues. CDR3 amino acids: CASRKDVATNEKLFF. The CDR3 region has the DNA TGCGCCAGCAGAAAGGACGTTGCAACTAATGAAAAACTGTTTTTT.

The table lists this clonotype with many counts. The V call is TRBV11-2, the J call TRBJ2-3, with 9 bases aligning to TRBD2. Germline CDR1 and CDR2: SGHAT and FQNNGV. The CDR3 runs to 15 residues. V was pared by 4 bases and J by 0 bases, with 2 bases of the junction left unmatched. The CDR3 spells CASSYTSGSTDTQYF. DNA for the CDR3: TGTGCCAGCAGCTACACTAGCGGGAGCACAGATACGCAGTATTTT.

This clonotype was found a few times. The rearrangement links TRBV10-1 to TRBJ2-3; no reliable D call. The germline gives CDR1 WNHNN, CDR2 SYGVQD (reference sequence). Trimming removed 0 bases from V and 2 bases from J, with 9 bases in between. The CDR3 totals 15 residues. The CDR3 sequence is CASSESVGFTDTQYF. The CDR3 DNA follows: TGCGCCAGCAGTGAGTCGGTGGGTTTCACAGATACGCAGTATTTT.

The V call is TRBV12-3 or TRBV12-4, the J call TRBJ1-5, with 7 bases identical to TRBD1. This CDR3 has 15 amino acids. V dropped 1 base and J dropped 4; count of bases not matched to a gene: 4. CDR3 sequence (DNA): TGTGCCAGCAGTTTAGGACAGGGCGATAATCAGCCCCAGCATTTT. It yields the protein CASSLGQGDNQPQHF.

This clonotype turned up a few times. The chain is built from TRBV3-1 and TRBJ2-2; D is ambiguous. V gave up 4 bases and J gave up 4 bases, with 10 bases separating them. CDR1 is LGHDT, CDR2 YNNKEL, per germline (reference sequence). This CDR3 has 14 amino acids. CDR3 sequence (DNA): TGTGCCAGCAGCCCGGCGACTTCCACCGGGGAGCTGTTTTTT. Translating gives CASSPATSTGELFF.

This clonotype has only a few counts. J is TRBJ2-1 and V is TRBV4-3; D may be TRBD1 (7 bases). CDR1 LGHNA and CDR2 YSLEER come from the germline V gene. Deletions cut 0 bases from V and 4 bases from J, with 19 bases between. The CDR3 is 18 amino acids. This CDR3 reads CASSQEQGSGARYNEQFF. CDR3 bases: TGCGCCAGCAGCCAAGAACAGGGGTCGGGGGCCAGGTACAATGAGCAGTTCTTC.

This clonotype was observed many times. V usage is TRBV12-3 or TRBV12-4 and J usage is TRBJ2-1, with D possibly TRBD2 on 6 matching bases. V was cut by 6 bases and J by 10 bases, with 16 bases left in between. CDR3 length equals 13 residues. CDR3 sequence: CASRNDGGVEQFF. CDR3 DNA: TGTGCCAGCAGAAACGACGGAGGGGTAGAGCAGTTCTTC.